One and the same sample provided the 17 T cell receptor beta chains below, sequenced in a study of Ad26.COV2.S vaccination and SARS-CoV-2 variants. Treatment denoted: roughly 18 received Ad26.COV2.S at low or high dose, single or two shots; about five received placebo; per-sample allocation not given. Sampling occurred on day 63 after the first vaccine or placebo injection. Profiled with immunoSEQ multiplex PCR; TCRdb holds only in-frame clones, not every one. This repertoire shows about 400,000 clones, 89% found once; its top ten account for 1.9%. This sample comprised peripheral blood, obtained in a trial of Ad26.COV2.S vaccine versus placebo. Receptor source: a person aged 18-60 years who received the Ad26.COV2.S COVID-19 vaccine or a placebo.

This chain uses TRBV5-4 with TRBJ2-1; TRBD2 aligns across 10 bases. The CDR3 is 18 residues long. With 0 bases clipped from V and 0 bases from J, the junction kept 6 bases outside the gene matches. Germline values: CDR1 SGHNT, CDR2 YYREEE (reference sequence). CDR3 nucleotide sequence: TGTGCCAGCAGCTTGGGGGCTAGCGGGGGCAGCTCCTACAATGAGCAGTTCTTC. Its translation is CASSLGASGGSSYNEQFF.

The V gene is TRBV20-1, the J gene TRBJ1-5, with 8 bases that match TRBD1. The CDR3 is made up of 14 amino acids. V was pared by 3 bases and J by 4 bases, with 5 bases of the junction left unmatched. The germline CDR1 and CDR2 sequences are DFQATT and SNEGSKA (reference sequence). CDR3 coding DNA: TGCAGTGCTAGTCACGGGACAGGAAATCAGCCCCAGCATTTT. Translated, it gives CSASHGTGNQPQHF.

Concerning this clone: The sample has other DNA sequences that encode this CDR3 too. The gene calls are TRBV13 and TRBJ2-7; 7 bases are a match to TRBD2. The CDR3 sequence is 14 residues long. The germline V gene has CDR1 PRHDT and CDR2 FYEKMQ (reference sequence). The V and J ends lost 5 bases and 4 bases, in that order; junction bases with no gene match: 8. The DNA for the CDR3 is TGTGCCAGCAGCCTGGGCGGGAGCGGGTACGAGCAGTACTTC. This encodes CASSLGGSGYEQYF.

The CDR3, as DNA: TGTGCCAGCAGCCAAGGACTAGACTATGAGCAGTTCTTC. Translation gives CASSQGLDYEQFF. This sequence joins TRBV5-4 and TRBJ2-1, with 7 bases identical to TRBD2. CDR3 length equals 13 residues. Looked up from germline, CDR1 is SGHNT and CDR2 is YYREEE (reference sequence). V lost 4 bases to trimming and J lost 8 bases; unmatched junction nucleotides: 6.

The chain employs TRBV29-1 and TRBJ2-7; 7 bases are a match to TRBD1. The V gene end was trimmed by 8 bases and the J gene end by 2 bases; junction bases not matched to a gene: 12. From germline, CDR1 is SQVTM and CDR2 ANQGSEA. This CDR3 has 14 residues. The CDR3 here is CSFVLAGGAYEQYF. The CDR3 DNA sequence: TGCAGCTTCGTATTGGCAGGGGGTGCCTACGAGCAGTACTTC.

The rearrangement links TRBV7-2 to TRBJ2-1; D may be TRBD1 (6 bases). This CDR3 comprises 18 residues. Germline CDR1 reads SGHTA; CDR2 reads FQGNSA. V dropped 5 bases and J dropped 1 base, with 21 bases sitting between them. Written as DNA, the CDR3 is TGTGCCAGCAGCGTGAACTTCAGGGGACCCATTTCCTACAATGAGCAGTTCTTC. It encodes CASSVNFRGPISYNEQFF.

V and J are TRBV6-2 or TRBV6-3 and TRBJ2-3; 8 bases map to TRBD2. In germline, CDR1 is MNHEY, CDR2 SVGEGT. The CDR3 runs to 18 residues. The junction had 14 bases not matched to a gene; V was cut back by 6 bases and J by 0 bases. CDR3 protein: CASSRGRRLNTSTDTQYF. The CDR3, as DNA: TGTGCCAGCAGCCGCGGGAGGAGGTTAAATACTAGCACAGATACGCAGTATTTT.

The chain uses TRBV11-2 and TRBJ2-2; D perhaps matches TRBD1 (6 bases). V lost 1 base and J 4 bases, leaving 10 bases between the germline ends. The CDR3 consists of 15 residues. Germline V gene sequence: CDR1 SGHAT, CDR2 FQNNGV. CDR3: CASSLGGLGTGELFF. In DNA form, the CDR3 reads TGTGCCAGCAGCTTAGGGGGGCTAGGCACCGGGGAGCTGTTTTTT.

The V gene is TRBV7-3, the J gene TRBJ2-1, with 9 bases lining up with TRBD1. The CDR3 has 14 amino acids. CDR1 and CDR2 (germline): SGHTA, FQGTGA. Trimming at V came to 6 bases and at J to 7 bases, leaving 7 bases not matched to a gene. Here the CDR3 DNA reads TGTGCCAGCAGTTCCGGGACAGGGCATAATGAGCAGTTCTTC. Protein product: CASSSGTGHNEQFF.

DNA for the CDR3: TGTGCCAGCATCGTGGGTGGGCAGGCTGGGAGCTCCTATAATTCACCCCTCCACTTT. Translated: CASIVGGQAGSSYNSPLHF. The V gene is TRBV27, the J gene TRBJ1-6; D ambiguous. The V end lost 7 bases, the J end lost 0 bases, and 22 bases lay between the germline ends. Per germline, CDR1 MNHEY and CDR2 SMNVEV (reference sequence). The CDR3 runs 19 residues.

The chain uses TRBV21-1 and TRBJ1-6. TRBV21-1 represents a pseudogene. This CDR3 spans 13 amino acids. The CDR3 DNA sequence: TGTGCCAGCAGCAAGGGGGAAAATTCACCCCTCCACTTT. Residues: CASSKGENSPLHF.

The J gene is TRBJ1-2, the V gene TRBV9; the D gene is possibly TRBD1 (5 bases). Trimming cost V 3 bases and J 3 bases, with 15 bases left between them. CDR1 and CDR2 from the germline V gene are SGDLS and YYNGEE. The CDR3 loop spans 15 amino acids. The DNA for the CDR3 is TGTGCCAGCAGCGAGGGGCAGGCGGGGTACTATGGCTACACCTTC. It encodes CASSEGQAGYYGYTF.

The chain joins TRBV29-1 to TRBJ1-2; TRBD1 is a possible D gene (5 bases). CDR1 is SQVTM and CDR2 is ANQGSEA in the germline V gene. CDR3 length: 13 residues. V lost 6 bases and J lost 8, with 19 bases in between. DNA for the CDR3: TGCAGCGTCTTCGCCTACGGGGGGGGAGGCTACACCTTC. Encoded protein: CSVFAYGGGGYTF.

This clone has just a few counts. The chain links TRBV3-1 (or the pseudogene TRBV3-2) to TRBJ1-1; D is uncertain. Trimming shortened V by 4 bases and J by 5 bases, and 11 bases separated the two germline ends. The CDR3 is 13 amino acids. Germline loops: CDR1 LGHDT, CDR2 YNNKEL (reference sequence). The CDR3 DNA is TGTGCCAGCAGCCCTACCGACAAGACTGAAGCTTTCTTT. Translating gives CASSPTDKTEAFF.

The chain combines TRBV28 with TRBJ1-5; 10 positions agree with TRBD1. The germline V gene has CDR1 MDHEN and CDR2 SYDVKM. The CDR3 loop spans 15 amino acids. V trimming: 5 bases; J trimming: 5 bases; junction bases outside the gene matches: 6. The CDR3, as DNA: TGTGCCAGCAGTCCATACGGACAGGGGGATCAGCCCCAGCATTTT. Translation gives CASSPYGQGDQPQHF. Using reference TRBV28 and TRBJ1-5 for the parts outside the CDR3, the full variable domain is DVKVTQSSRYLVKRTGEKVFLECVQDMDHENMFWYRQDPGLGLRLIYFSYDVKMKEKGDIPEGYSVSREKKERFSLILESASTNQTSMYLCASSPYGQGDQPQHFGDGTRLSIL.

CDR3 sequence: CASSRPRGARSEAFF. For the CDR3, the DNA is TGTGCCAGCAGCCGACCCAGGGGCGCGAGATCTGAAGCTTTCTTT. The chain has TRBV11-2 and TRBJ1-1; D might be TRBD1 (6 bases). With 5 bases removed from V and 6 bases from J, the gap between germline ends came to 19 bases. The CDR3 consists of 15 residues. CDR1 SGHAT and CDR2 FQNNGV come from the germline V gene.

The CDR3 bases are TGCGCCAGCAGTAGGACTAGCGGGGCTAATGAGCAGTTCTTC. Translated, it gives CASSRTSGANEQFF. The rearrangement joins TRBV10-1 to TRBJ2-1; 12 nucleotides match TRBD2. Per the germline V gene, CDR1 is WNHNN and CDR2 is SYGVQD (reference sequence). CDR3 length equals 14 residues. The V gene end was trimmed by 5 bases and the J gene end by 7 bases; junction bases not matched to a gene: 3.